Here is one TCR beta chain with its context. Its antigen is not identified. Primers included in the PCR were 60 Vbeta and 13 Jbeta primers. Only in-frame clones appear in the TCRdb table, and some are missing; sequencing was by immunoSEQ multiplex PCR. Of more than 95,000 clones in the sample, less than 90% were seen once. CDR1 KGHSH and CDR2 LQKENI come from the germline V gene. This CDR3 contains 13 residues. The germline V and J ends were trimmed by 2 bases and 4 bases, with 8 bases remaining between them. This entry comes from a study of cytomegalovirus exposure and HLA in healthy donors. Overall study context: An early release of data contained about 85 million unique TCRs, which came from HLA-typed donors. General study findings and limits: For most TCR sequences rarity was the rule, although some public TCRs occurred in many donors. Productive rates of about 90% or about 30% were seen for most TCR beta V segments in an earlier analysis.

The V call is TRBV18, the J call TRBJ1-2; D gene ambiguous. The TCR comes from a man aged 18 to 30 in good health and CMV-seropositive. Sequenced input: PBMCs. The CDR3 is CASSPGAGYGYTF. CDR3 in DNA: TGTGCCAGCTCACCAGGAGCGGGCTATGGCTACACCTTC.